This T cell receptor beta chain was profiled in a study of STAT5B mutations in CD4+ large granular lymphocyte leukemia. Study as a whole: Among healthy donors, a particular HLA allele went with more CDR3 'QG' motifs.

Germline CDR1 and CDR2: SGDLS and YYNGEE. The J segment lost 2 bases and the V segment lost 1 base, leaving 12 bases of the junction unmatched. The CDR3 sequence is 19 residues long. Libraries were prepared by immunoSEQ multiplex PCR; TCRdb keeps only in-frame clonotypes and omits some of them. The data hold around 30,000 clones, with over 60% observed a single time. This receptor was obtained from a human donor in good health. The chain recombines TRBV9 with TRBJ2-1; 10 bases align to TRBD2. Source material: CD4+ T cells from blood buffy coats. CDR3 loop: CASSVNQHSGRDTYNEQFF. The CDR3 nucleotides read TGTGCCAGCAGCGTAAACCAGCACAGCGGGAGGGATACCTACAATGAGCAGTTCTTC.